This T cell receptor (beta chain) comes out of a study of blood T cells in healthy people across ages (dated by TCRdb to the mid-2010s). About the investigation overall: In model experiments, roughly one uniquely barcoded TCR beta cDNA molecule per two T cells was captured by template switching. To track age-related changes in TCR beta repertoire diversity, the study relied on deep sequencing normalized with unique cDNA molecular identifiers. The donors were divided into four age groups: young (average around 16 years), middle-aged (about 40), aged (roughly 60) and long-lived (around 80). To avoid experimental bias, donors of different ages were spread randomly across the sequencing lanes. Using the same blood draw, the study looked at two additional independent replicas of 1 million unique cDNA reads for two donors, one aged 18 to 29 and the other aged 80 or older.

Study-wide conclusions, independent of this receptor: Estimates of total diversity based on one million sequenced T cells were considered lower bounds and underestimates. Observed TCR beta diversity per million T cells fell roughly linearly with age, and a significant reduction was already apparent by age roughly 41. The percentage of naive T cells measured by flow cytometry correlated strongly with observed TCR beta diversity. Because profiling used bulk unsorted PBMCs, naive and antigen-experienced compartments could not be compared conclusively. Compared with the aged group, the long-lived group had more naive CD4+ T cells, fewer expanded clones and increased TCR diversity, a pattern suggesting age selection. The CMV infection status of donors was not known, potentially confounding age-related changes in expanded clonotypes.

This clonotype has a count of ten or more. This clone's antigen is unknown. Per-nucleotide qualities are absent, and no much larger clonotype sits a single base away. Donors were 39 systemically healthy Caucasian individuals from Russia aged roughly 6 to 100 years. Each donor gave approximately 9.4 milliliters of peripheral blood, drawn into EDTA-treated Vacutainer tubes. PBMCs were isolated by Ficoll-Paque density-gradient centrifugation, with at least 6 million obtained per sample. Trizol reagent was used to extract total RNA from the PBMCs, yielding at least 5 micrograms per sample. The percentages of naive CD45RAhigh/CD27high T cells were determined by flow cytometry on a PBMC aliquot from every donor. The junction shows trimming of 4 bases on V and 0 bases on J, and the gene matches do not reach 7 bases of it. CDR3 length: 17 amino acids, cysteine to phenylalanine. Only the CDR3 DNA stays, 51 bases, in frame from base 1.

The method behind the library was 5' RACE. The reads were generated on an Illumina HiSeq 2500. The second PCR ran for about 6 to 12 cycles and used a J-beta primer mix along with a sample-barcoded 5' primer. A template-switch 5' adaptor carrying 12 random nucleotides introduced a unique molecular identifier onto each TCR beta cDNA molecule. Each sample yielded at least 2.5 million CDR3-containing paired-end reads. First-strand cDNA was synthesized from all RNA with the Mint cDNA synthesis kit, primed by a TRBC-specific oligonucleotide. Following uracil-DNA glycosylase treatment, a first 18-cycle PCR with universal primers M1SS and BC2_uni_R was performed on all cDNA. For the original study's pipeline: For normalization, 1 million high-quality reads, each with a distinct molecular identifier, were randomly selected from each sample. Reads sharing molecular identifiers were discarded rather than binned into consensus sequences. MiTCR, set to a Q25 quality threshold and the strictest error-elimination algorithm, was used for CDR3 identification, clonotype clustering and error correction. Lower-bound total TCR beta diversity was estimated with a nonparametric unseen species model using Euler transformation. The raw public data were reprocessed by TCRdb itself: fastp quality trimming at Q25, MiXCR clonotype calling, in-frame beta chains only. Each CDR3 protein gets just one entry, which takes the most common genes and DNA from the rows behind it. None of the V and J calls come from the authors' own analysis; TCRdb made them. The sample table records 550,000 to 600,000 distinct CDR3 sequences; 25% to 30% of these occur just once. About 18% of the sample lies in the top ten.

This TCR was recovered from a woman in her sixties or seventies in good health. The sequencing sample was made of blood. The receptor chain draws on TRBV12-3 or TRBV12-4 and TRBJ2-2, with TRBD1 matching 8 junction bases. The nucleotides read TGTGCCAGCAGTTCGCCCGGGACAGGTTCGAACACCGGGGAGCTGTTTTTT. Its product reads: CASSSPGTGSNTGELFF.